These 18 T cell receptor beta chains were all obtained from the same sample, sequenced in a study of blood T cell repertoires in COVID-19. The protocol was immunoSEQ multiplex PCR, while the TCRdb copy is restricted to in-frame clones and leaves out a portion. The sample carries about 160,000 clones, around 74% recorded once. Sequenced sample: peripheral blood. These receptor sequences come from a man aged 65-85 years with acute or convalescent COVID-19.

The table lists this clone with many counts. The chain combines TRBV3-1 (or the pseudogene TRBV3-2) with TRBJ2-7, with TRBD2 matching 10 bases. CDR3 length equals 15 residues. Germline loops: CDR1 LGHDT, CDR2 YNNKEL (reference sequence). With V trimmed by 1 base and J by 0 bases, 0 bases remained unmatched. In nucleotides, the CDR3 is TGTGCCAGCAGCCAAGGACTAGCGGGCTCCTACGAGCAGTACTTC. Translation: CASSQGLAGSYEQYF.

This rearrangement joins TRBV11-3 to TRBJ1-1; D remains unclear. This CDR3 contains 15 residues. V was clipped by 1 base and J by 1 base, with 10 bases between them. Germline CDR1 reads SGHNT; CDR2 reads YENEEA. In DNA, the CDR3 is TGTGCCAGCAGCTTAGTGGTGAGGCAGAACACTGAAGCTTTCTTT. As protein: CASSLVVRQNTEAFF.

CDR3 in DNA: TGCAGTGCTAGTCCGGGGGGGACCTCCTACGAGCAGTACTTC. The encoded protein is CSASPGGTSYEQYF. The rearrangement links TRBV20-1 to TRBJ2-7, with 8 bases lining up with TRBD2. The CDR3 runs to 14 residues. Trimming at V came to 3 bases and at J to 0 bases, leaving 4 bases not matched to a gene. CDR1 and CDR2 (germline): DFQATT, SNEGSKA (reference sequence).

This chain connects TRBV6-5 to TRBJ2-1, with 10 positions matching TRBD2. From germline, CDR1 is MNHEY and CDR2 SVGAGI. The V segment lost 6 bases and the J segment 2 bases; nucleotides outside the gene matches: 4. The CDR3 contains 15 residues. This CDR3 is CASSGLADPYNEQFF. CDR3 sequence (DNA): TGTGCCAGCAGCGGACTAGCGGACCCCTACAATGAGCAGTTCTTC.

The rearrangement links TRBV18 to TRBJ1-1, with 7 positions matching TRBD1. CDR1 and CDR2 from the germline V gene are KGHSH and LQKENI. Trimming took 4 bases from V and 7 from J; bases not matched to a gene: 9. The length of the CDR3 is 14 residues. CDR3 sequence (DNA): TGTGCCAGCTCACACCGGGACAGCTTTTTTGAAGCTTTCTTT. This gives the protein CASSHRDSFFEAFF.

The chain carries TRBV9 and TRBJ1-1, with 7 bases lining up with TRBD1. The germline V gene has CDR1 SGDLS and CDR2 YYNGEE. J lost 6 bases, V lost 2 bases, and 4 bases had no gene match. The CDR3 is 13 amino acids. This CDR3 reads CASSVRGGPEAFF. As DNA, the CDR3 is TGTGCCAGCAGCGTTCGAGGGGGCCCTGAAGCTTTCTTT.

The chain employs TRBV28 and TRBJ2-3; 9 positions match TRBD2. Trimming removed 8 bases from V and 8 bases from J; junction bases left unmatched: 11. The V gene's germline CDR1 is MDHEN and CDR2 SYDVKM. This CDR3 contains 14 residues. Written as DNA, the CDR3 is TGTGCCAGCGAGGGCGGGGGGGAGGTGGTTACGCAGTATTTT. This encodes CASEGGGEVVTQYF.

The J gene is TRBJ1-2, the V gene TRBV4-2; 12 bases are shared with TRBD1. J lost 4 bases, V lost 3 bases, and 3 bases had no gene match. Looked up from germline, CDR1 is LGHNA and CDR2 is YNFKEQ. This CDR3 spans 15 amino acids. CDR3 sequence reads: CASSQGTGGVYGYTF. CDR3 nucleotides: TGTGCCAGCAGCCAGGGGACAGGGGGCGTCTATGGCTACACCTTC.

CDR3 protein: CASRKVPGGRGRGTEAFF. The CDR3 nucleotides read TGTGCCAGCAGGAAGGTCCCGGGGGGGCGAGGAAGAGGGACTGAAGCTTTCTTT. This chain connects TRBV11-2 to TRBJ1-1, with a possible D match to TRBD1 (6 bases). Germline CDR1 is SGHAT and CDR2 is FQNNGV. The V gene lost 6 bases and the J gene lost 5 bases, with 28 bases spanning the gap. The CDR3 sequence is 18 residues long.

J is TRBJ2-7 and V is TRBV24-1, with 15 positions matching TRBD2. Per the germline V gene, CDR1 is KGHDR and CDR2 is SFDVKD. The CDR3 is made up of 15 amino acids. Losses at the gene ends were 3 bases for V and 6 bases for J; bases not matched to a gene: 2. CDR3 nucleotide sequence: TGTGCCACCAGTGATCCGGGACTAGCGGGAGGCGAGCAGTACTTC. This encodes CATSDPGLAGGEQYF.

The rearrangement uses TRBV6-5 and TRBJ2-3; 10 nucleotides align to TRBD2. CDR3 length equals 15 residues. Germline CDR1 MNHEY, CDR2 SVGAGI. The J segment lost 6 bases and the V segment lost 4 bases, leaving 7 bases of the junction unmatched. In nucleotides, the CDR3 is TGTGCCAGCAGTTTAGCTAGCGGGGGAGTGGATACGCAGTATTTT. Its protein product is CASSLASGGVDTQYF.

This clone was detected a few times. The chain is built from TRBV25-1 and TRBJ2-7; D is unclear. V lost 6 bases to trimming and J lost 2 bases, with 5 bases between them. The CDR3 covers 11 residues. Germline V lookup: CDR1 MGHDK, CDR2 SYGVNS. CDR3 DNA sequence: TGTGCCAGCAGATCGGCCTACGAGCAGTACTTC. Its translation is CASRSAYEQYF.

CDR3 residues: CASSIEGTASNQPQHF. In DNA, the CDR3 is TGTGCCAGTAGTATTGAGGGGACAGCGAGCAATCAGCCCCAGCATTTT. This chain joins TRBV19 and TRBJ1-5; 7 bases match TRBD1. Per germline, CDR1 LNHDA and CDR2 SQIVND (reference sequence). The trim removed 3 bases at V and 1 base at J, leaving 6 bases unmatched. This CDR3 region has 16 residues. The full variable domain, with the rest looked up from reference TRBV19 and TRBJ1-5, is DGGITQSPKYLFRKEGQNVTLSCEQNLNHDAMYWYRQDPGQGLRLIYYSQIVNDFQKGDIAEGYSVSREKKESFPLTVTSAQKNPTAFYLCASSIEGTASNQPQHFGDGTRLSIL.

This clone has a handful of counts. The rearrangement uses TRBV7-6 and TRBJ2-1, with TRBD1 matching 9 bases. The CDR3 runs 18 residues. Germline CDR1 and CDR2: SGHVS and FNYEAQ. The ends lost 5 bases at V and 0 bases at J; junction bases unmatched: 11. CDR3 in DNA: TGTGCCAGCAGCCAACCGAAGGGGACAGGGAGCTCCTACAATGAGCAGTTCTTC. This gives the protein CASSQPKGTGSSYNEQFF.

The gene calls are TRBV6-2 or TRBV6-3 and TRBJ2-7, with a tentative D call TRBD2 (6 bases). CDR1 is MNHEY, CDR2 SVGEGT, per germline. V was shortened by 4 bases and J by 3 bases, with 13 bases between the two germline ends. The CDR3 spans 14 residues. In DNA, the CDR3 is TGTGCCAGCAGTTCGGGACTGTTTAACTACGAGCAGTACTTC. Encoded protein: CASSSGLFNYEQYF.

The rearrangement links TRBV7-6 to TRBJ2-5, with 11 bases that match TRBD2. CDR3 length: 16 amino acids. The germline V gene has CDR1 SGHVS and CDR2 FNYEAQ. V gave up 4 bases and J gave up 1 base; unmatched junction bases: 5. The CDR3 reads CASSSLAGDLQETQYF. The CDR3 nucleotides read TGTGCCAGCAGCTCACTAGCGGGGGACCTCCAAGAGACCCAGTACTTC.

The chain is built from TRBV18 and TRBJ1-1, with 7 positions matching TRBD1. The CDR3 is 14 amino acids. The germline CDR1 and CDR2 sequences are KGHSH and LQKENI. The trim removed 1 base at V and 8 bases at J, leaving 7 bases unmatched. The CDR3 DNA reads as TGTGCCAGCTCACCACAATCGGGACAGCGCGAAGCTTTCTTT. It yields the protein CASSPQSGQREAFF.

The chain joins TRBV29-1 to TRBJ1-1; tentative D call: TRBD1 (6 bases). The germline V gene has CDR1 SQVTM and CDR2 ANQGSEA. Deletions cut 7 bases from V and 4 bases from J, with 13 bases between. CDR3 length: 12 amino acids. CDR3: CSARGGITEAFF. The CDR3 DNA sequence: TGCAGCGCTAGGGGGGGTATCACTGAAGCTTTCTTT.